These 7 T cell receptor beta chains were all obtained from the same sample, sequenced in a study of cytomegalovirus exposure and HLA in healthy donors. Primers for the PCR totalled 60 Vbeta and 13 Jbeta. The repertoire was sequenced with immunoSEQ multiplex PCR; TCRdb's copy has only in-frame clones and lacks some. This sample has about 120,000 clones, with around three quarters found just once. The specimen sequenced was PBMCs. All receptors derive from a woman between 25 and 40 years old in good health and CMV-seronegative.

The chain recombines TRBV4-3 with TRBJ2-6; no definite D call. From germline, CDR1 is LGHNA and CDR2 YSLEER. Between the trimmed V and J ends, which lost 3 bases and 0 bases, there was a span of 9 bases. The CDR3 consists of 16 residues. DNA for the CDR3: TGCGCCAGCAGCCACAGATACCCCTCTGGGGCCAACGTCCTGACTTTC. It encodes CASSHRYPSGANVLTF.

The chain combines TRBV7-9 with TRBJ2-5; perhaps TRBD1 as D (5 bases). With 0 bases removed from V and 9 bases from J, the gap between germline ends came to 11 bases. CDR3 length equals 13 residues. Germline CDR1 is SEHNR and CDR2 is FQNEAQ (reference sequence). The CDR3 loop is CASSLAGDGAQYF. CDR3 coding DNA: TGTGCCAGCAGCTTAGCAGGGGATGGGGCCCAGTACTTC.

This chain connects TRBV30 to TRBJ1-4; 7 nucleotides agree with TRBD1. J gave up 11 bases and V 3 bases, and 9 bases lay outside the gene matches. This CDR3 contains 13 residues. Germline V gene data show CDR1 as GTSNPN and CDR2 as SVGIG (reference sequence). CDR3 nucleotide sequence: TGTGCCTGGAGGGAAACAGCACAGGGGAAACTGTTTTTT. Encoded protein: CAWRETAQGKLFF.

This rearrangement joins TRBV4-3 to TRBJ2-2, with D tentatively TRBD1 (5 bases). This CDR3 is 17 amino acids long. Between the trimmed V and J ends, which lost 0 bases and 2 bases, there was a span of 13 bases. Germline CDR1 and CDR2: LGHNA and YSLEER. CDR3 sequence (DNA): TGCGCCAGCAGCCAAGATAGGGGCCACTCTAACACCGGGGAGCTGTTTTTT. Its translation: CASSQDRGHSNTGELFF.

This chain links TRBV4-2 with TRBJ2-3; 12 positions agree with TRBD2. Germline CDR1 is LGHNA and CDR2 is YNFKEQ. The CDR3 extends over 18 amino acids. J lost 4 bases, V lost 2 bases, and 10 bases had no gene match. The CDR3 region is CASSQYPSGRAGADTQYF. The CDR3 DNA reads TGTGCCAGCAGCCAATACCCTAGCGGGAGGGCCGGGGCAGATACGCAGTATTTT.

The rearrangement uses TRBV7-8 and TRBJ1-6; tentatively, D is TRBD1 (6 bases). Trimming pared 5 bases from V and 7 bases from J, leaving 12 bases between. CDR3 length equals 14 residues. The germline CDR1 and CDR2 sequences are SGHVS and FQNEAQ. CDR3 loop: CASSSRGRNSPLHF. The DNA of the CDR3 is TGTGCCAGCAGCAGCAGGGGTCGGAATTCACCCCTCCACTTT.

CDR3 bases: TGCAGCGTTGACGATACCGGACTAGCGGGGGCACCTCAAGAGACCCAGTACTTC. It is translated as CSVDDTGLAGAPQETQYF. V and J are TRBV29-1 and TRBJ2-5; 13 nucleotides match TRBD2. Germline V lookup: CDR1 SQVTM, CDR2 ANQGSEA. V dropped 3 bases and J dropped 2; count of bases not matched to a gene: 12. CDR3 length: 18 residues.